The 3 T cell receptor beta chains listed next were all sequenced from one sample in a study of cytomegalovirus exposure and HLA in healthy donors. The assay was immunoSEQ multiplex PCR, and TCRdb's table has in-frame clones only and misses some. The sample has tens of thousands of clones, around 94% seen once. Sequencing was performed on PBMCs. All receptors come from a woman between 18 and 29 years old in good health and CMV-seropositive.

The chain couples TRBV10-2 to TRBJ2-7, with D tentatively TRBD2 (6 bases). The CDR3 contains 12 residues. Germline CDR1 WSHSY, CDR2 SAAADI. The ends were cut back, 7 bases at V and 5 bases at J, with 12 bases in the middle. The CDR3 DNA is TGCGCCAGCACCGAACTAGCCCACGAGCAGTACTTC. This codes for CASTELAHEQYF.

The count of this clone is one. J is TRBJ1-6 and V is TRBV10-3, with TRBD1 matching over 7 bases. J lost 4 bases, V lost 6 bases, and 6 bases had no gene match. The CDR3 totals 15 residues. Per germline, CDR1 ENHRY and CDR2 SYGVKD. The CDR3 DNA follows: TGTGCCATCAGGGAGGGGGCCGGATATAATTCACCCCTCCACTTT. This translates into CAIREGAGYNSPLHF.

The chain combines TRBV11-3 with TRBJ2-2; no clear D. V lost 2 bases and J lost 5, with 3 bases in between. There are 12 residues in the CDR3. Per the germline V gene, CDR1 is SGHNT and CDR2 is YENEEA. CDR3 DNA: TGTGCCAGCAGCTTACATACCGGGGAGCTGTTTTTT. Translated, it gives CASSLHTGELFF.